This TCR beta chain was observed in a study of blood T cells in healthy people across ages. Study overall: Template switching caught about one barcoded beta molecule for each two T cells.

For the second PCR, which ran for roughly 6 to 12 cycles, a sample-barcoded 5' primer and a J-beta primer mix were used. TCRdb processed the 5' RACE reads anew with MiXCR; each CDR3 protein has one entry. The table records 1.5 million or so distinct CDR3 sequences, 35% to 45% of them present only once. Trimming left V 5 bases short and J 5 bases short, with 18 bases between. Germline values: CDR1 SNHLY, CDR2 FYNNEI. The CDR3 contains 15 residues. The J gene is TRBJ1-2, the V gene TRBV2; D possibly corresponds to TRBD1 (6 bases). The sequence was obtained from a woman under 30 in good health. Source material: blood. DNA of the CDR3: TGTGCCAGCAGTTTCTCAGGACAGCCAATATATGGCTACACCTTC. This sequence encodes CASSFSGQPIYGYTF.